The 9 T cell receptor beta chains listed next were all sequenced from one sample in a study of monozygotic twins with inflammatory bowel disease. Each CDR3 protein gets one entry in TCRdb, which reprocessed the 5' RACE reads and gives no DNA. The listing records some 170,000 distinct CDR3 sequences. The sample consisted of blood. These receptors were taken from a human donor with ulcerative colitis or Crohn's disease, or a healthy co-twin of an affected twin (not recorded which).

The rearrangement joins TRBV4-3 to TRBJ1-4. The length of the CDR3 is 16 residues. Germline CDR1 reads LGHNA; CDR2 reads YSLEER. Here the CDR3 reads CASSASRLATNEKLFF.

The chain carries TRBV11-2 and TRBJ1-6; TCRdb returns TRBD1, unconfirmable since there is no DNA. The CDR3 contains 15 residues. Germline CDR1 is SGHAT and CDR2 is FQNNGV. CDR3 in amino acids: CASSLSRPGDSPLHF.

V and J are TRBV19 and TRBJ2-5. The V gene's germline CDR1 is LNHDA and CDR2 SQIVND (reference sequence). The CDR3 is made up of 15 amino acids. CDR3 loop: CASSIDPAAGETQYF.

The chain combines TRBV6-6 with TRBJ2-2. This CDR3 region has 12 residues. CDR1 and CDR2 from the germline V gene are MNHNY and SVGAGI (reference sequence). CDR3: CAGSFGTGELFF.

The chain links TRBV5-1 to TRBJ1-6. Germline assignment: CDR1 SGHRS and CDR2 YFSETQ. The CDR3 runs 15 residues. CDR3 in amino acids: CASSLTTSYNSPLHF.

The genes are TRBV5-6 and TRBJ1-1; TCRdb calls TRBD1, which cannot be checked without DNA. The CDR3 loop spans 15 amino acids. CDR1 and CDR2 from the germline V gene are SGHDT and YYEEEE. CDR3 sequence reads: CATLSTGEWDTEAFF.

This sequence joins TRBV15 and TRBJ2-1; the TCRdb call, TRBD1, lacks DNA for checking. The CDR3 sequence is 18 residues long. Germline CDR1 is LNHNV and CDR2 is YYDKDF (reference sequence). The CDR3 sequence: CATSRDQAPGRAYNEQFF.

The gene calls are TRBV18 and TRBJ2-1; TCRdb's assignment of TRBD1 cannot be checked, as there is no DNA. The CDR3 runs 13 residues. Per the germline V gene, CDR1 is KGHSH and CDR2 is LQKENI. CDR3 amino acids: CASSETGWNEQFF.

The chain joins TRBV5-1 to TRBJ1-6. CDR3 length: 14 amino acids. CDR1 is SGHRS and CDR2 is YFSETQ in the germline V gene. CDR3: CASSLGVGGSPLHF.